The sequence of this T cell receptor (beta chain) was determined in a study of cytomegalovirus exposure and HLA in healthy donors. General study points: Analysis was performed later, and it showed HLA-associated TCR beta chains to be more clonally expanded than equally common others. Among the most significant clusters, several appeared linked to common viral pathogens in a later analysis.

Losses at the gene ends were 0 bases for V and 2 bases for J; bases not matched to a gene: 4. The V gene's germline CDR1 is LGHNA and CDR2 YNFKEQ. CDR3 size: 17 residues. In the PCR, 60 Vbeta and 13 Jbeta primers were used. The data were produced by immunoSEQ multiplex PCR, yet TCRdb's version contains in-frame clones alone and is incomplete. Its table records about 170,000 clones. Comments on this clone: Antigen unknown.

The clonotype originates from a woman between 18 and 30 years old in good health and CMV-seropositive. This rearrangement joins TRBV4-2 to TRBJ2-7; 13 bases are shared with TRBD2. The sequenced material came from PBMCs. CDR3 protein: CASSQDGTSGAAYEQYF. As DNA, the CDR3 is TGTGCCAGCAGCCAAGATGGGACTAGCGGGGCCGCCTACGAGCAGTACTTC.